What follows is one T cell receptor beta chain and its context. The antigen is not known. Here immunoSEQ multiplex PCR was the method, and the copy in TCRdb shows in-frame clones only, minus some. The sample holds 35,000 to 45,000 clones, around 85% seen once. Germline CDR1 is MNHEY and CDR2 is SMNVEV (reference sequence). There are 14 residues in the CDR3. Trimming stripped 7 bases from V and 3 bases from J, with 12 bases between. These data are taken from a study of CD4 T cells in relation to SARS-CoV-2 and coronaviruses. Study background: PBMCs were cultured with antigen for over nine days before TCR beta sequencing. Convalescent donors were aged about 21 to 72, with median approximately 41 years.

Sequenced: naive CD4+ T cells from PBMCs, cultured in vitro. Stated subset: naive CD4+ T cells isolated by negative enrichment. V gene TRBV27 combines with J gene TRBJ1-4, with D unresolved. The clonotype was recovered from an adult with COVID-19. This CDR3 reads CASKKSGANEKLFF. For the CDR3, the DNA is TGTGCCAGCAAGAAGTCTGGGGCTAATGAAAAACTGTTTTTT.